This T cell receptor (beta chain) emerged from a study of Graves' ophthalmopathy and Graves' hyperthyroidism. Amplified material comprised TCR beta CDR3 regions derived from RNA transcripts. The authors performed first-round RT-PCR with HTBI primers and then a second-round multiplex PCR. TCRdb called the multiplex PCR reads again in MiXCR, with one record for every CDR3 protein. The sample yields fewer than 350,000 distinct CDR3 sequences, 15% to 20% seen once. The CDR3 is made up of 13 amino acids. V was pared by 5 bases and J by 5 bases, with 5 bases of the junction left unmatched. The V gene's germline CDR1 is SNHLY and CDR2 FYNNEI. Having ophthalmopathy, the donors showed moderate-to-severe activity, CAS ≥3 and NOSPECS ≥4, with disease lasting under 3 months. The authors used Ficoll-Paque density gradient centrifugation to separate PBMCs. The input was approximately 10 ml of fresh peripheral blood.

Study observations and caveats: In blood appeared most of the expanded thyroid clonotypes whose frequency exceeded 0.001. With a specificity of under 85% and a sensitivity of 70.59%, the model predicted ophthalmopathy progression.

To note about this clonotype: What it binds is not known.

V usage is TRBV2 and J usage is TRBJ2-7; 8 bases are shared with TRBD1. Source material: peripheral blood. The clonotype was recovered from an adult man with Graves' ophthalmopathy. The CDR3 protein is CASSRTGNNEQYF. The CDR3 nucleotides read TGTGCCAGCAGTCGGACAGGGAACAACGAGCAGTACTTC.